Presented here are 6 T cell receptor beta chains from one specimen sequenced in a study of a mutant IDH1 vaccine in newly diagnosed glioma. Using immunoSEQ multiplex PCR, the repertoire was profiled, and TCRdb retains in-frame clones only, with some absent. The table lists 25,000 to 35,000 clones, 75% to 90% of them singletons, with 7% to 10% in the top ten. The time point here: week 23, last vaccination. Mutant IDH1 20-mer peptide, at 300 ug, made up each vaccine dose, with topical imiquimod. Their recognized antigens are unknown. The sequenced sample was PBMCs, obtained from a glioma patient whose treatment included an IDH1 peptide vaccine. The receptor set was obtained from a woman aged 18 to 35 with glioma.

The rearrangement links TRBV14 to TRBJ1-1; D remains ambiguous. Germline V gene sequence: CDR1 SGHDN, CDR2 FVKESK. The CDR3 spans 15 residues. V gave up 4 bases and J gave up 7 bases, with 19 bases separating them. The DNA of the CDR3 is TGTGCCAGCAGCCGACCCGGGTCGGCTCGAAATGAAGCTTTCTTT. Translating it yields CASSRPGSARNEAFF.

This clone was seen a handful of times. V is TRBV28 and J is TRBJ1-4; D gene ambiguous. With 4 bases removed from V and 7 bases from J, the gap between germline ends came to 19 bases. Germline values: CDR1 MDHEN, CDR2 SYDVKM. The CDR3 runs 16 residues. The CDR3 sequence: CASSSPLGSKGEKLFF. The CDR3 nucleotides are TGTGCCAGCAGTTCCCCCTTAGGATCAAAGGGTGAAAAACTGTTTTTT.

This clone was seen a handful of times. V is TRBV28 and J is TRBJ1-4; maybe TRBD1 (5 bases). The V end was cut by 1 base, the J end by 3 bases, with 18 bases between. The germline CDR1 and CDR2 sequences are MDHEN and SYDVKM. CDR3 size: 18 residues. CDR3 bases: TGTGCCAGCAGTTTATTCGAGGTCAGGGCCTCAGCTAATGAAAAACTGTTTTTT. Protein sequence: CASSLFEVRASANEKLFF.

CDR3 amino acids: CASSPFRAQPQHF. DNA of the CDR3: TGTGCCAGCTCACCGTTTCGGGCTCAGCCCCAGCATTTT. This chain joins TRBV18 and TRBJ1-5; D gene uncertain. The CDR3 runs 13 residues. CDR1 KGHSH and CDR2 LQKENI come from the germline V gene. V lost 3 bases and J 6 bases, leaving 9 bases between the germline ends.

The chain has TRBV2 and TRBJ1-3, with a tentative D call TRBD1 (5 bases). The germline CDR1 and CDR2 sequences are SNHLY and FYNNEI. Between the trimmed V and J ends, which lost 8 bases and 1 base, there was a span of 9 bases. There are 13 residues in the CDR3. CDR3 in DNA: TGTGCCAGCCGGGGGGAGTCTGGAAACACCATATATTTT. It encodes CASRGESGNTIYF. The variable domain in full, with the rest retrieved from reference TRBV2 and TRBJ1-3, is EPEVTQTPSHQVTQMGQEVILRCVPISNHLYFYWYRQILGQKVEFLVSFYNNEISEKSEIFDDQFSVERPDGSNFTLKIRSTKLEDSAMYFCASRGESGNTIYFGEGSWLTVV.

The chain uses TRBV6-1 and TRBJ1-2; 8 bases agree with TRBD1. CDR3 length: 16 residues. Germline trimming cut 4 bases from V and 3 bases from J; bases unmatched to any gene: 10. CDR1 and CDR2 (germline): MNHNS, SASEGT. For the CDR3, the DNA is TGTGCCAGCAGTGCCACTCGGACAGGGTCGGACTATGGCTACACCTTC. It yields the protein CASSATRTGSDYGYTF.